Shown below are 30 T cell receptor beta chains from a single sample sequenced in a study of Ad26.COV2.S vaccination and SARS-CoV-2 variants. The table came from immunoSEQ multiplex PCR; TCRdb's copy has only in-frame clones and leaves some out. The table includes approximately 400,000 clones, around 90% detected once. The sample was peripheral blood, taken after recovery from COVID-19. The receptors here all came from a human donor who had recovered from COVID-19.

The chain uses TRBV5-6 and TRBJ1-3; D perhaps matches TRBD1 (5 bases). V was clipped by 2 bases and J by 7 bases, with 16 bases between them. In germline, CDR1 is SGHDT, CDR2 YYEEEE. The CDR3 runs 15 residues. As DNA, the CDR3 is TGTGCCAGCAGCTTCGGACCAAGGGGAGGGAACACCATATATTTT. Its protein is CASSFGPRGGNTIYF.

V and J are TRBV6-5 and TRBJ1-3; D not certain. The germline V gene has CDR1 MNHEY and CDR2 SVGAGI. This CDR3 has 15 residues. V lost 0 bases to trimming and J lost 2 bases, with 8 bases between them. The CDR3 spells CASSYSDTPGNTIYF. CDR3 nucleotides: TGTGCCAGCAGTTACTCAGACACTCCTGGAAACACCATATATTTT.

This chain links TRBV9 with TRBJ1-2; D perhaps matches TRBD1 (6 bases). V was shortened by 0 bases and J by 8 bases, with 20 bases between the two germline ends. CDR1 SGDLS and CDR2 YYNGEE come from the germline V gene. This CDR3 has 16 residues. CDR3 residues: CASSVDGLGGGRGYTF. Written as DNA, the CDR3 is TGTGCCAGCAGCGTAGATGGATTAGGGGGGGGCCGCGGCTACACCTTC. Together with reference TRBV9 and TRBJ1-2, the CDR3 gives the full variable domain: DSGVTQTPKHLITATGQRVTLRCSPRSGDLSVYWYQQSLDQGLQFLIQYYNGEERAKGNILERFSAQQFPDLHSELNLSSLELGDSALYFCASSVDGLGGGRGYTFGSGTRLTVV.

CDR3 sequence (DNA): TGTGCCAGCAGTGAATATAAGGTTAACACTGAAGCTTTCTTT. It codes for CASSEYKVNTEAFF. J is TRBJ1-1 and V is TRBV6-1; no firm D call. The CDR3 extends over 14 amino acids. V shed 2 bases and J shed 2 bases, with 9 bases lying between them. Germline CDR1 MNHNS, CDR2 SASEGT.

The rearrangement joins TRBV11-2 to TRBJ1-3; TRBD1 is a possible D gene (5 bases). Germline CDR1 is SGHAT and CDR2 is FQNNGV. The CDR3 extends over 16 amino acids. V lost 0 bases, J lost 0 bases, and 9 bases lay in between. CDR3 sequence: CASSLDRGSSGNTIYF. The CDR3, as DNA: TGTGCCAGCAGCTTAGATCGGGGCAGCTCTGGAAACACCATATATTTT.

The chain employs TRBV15 and TRBJ2-7, with 8 positions matching TRBD1. V was clipped by 6 bases and J by 1 base; unmatched bases: 5. The CDR3 consists of 14 residues. Per germline, CDR1 LNHNV and CDR2 YYDKDF (reference sequence). CDR3 amino acids: CATRPDRESYEQYF. As DNA, the CDR3 is TGTGCCACCAGGCCGGACAGGGAATCCTACGAGCAGTACTTC.

This chain links TRBV19 with TRBJ1-1, with 8 bases that match TRBD1. The CDR3 is 14 residues long. Germline V gene data show CDR1 as LNHDA and CDR2 as SQIVND (reference sequence). After removal of 5 bases from V and 4 bases from J, the junction contained 6 bases not matched to a gene. CDR3 region: CASSQDRAATEAFF. The CDR3 coding sequence is TGTGCCAGTAGTCAGGACAGGGCGGCCACTGAAGCTTTCTTT.

The CDR3 reads CASRPLVDEQYF. CDR3 nucleotide sequence: TGTGCCAGCAGACCACTGGTGGACGAGCAGTACTTC. This sequence joins TRBV6-7 and TRBJ2-7; D uncertain. TRBV6-7 belongs to the ORF category, with a function that is uncertain. The V and J ends lost 6 bases and 5 bases respectively, with 11 bases between them. This CDR3 comprises 12 residues.

The chain has TRBV5-1 and TRBJ2-1; 8 bases map to TRBD2. The germline V gene has CDR1 SGHRS and CDR2 YFSETQ. The CDR3 loop spans 16 amino acids. With 1 base clipped from V and 7 bases from J, the junction kept 10 bases outside the gene matches. The CDR3 DNA reads as TGCGCCAGCAGCTTGTACCGGGGGGGTCTCGGGAATGAGCAGTTCTTC. Its translation is CASSLYRGGLGNEQFF.

The chain uses TRBV5-5 and TRBJ2-7; tentative D call: TRBD1 (5 bases). The length of the CDR3 is 13 residues. Looked up from germline, CDR1 is SGHKS and CDR2 is YYEKEE (reference sequence). V was pared by 3 bases and J by 0 bases, with 7 bases between. CDR3 in DNA: TGTGCCAGCAGCTGGACACACTCCTACGAGCAGTACTTC. This sequence encodes CASSWTHSYEQYF. Together with reference TRBV5-5 and TRBJ2-7, the CDR3 gives the full variable domain: DAGVTQSPTHLIKTRGQQVTLRCSPISGHKSVSWYQQVLGQGPQFIFQYYEKEERGRGNFPDRFSARQFPNYSSELNVNALLLGDSALYLCASSWTHSYEQYFGPGTRLTVT.

The V and J genes are TRBV2 and TRBJ2-3; D ambiguous. Trimming left V 2 bases short and J 4 bases short, with 13 bases between. The CDR3 runs 15 residues. CDR1 SNHLY and CDR2 FYNNEI come from the germline V gene. DNA for the CDR3: TGTGCCAGCAGTGAACGGGCTCCCTGGGCAGATACGCAGTATTTT. It encodes CASSERAPWADTQYF. Filled out from reference TRBV2 and TRBJ2-3, the complete variable domain reads EPEVTQTPSHQVTQMGQEVILRCVPISNHLYFYWYRQILGQKVEFLVSFYNNEISEKSEIFDDQFSVERPDGSNFTLKIRSTKLEDSAMYFCASSERAPWADTQYFGPGTRLTVL.

This chain joins TRBV11-2 and TRBJ1-1; tentative D call: TRBD1 (6 bases). The CDR3 contains 13 residues. Between the trimmed V and J ends, which lost 1 base and 7 bases, there was a span of 10 bases. Germline CDR1 and CDR2: SGHAT and FQNNGV. CDR3 in amino acids: CASSLGQGFEAFF. The CDR3 region has the DNA TGTGCCAGCAGCTTAGGGCAGGGGTTTGAAGCTTTCTTT.

The chain joins TRBV7-2 to TRBJ1-4; the match to TRBD1 covers 7 bases. V dropped 5 bases and J dropped 0; count of bases not matched to a gene: 6. Germline CDR1 and CDR2: SGHTA and FQGNSA. The CDR3 contains 16 residues. CDR3 amino acids: CASSRTGTTTNEKLFF. CDR3 bases: TGTGCCAGCAGCCGGACAGGAACCACAACTAATGAAAAACTGTTTTTT.

The chain is built from TRBV5-5 and TRBJ2-1; 7 bases line up with TRBD2. Trimming took 0 bases from V and 2 from J; bases not matched to a gene: 2. This CDR3 comprises 15 residues. In germline, CDR1 is SGHKS, CDR2 YYEKEE (reference sequence). CDR3 sequence (DNA): TGTGCCAGCAGCTTGGAGCGGGGTCCCTACAATGAGCAGTTCTTC. Amino acids: CASSLERGPYNEQFF.

The chain links TRBV9 to TRBJ2-6; tentatively, D is TRBD1 (5 bases). The V gene lost 0 bases and the J gene lost 0 bases, with 7 bases spanning the gap. Germline values: CDR1 SGDLS, CDR2 YYNGEE. There are 16 residues in the CDR3. This CDR3 is CASSVDRTSGANVLTF. For the CDR3, the DNA is TGTGCCAGCAGCGTAGACAGGACCTCTGGGGCCAACGTCCTGACTTTC.

The gene calls are TRBV27 and TRBJ1-1, with TRBD1 identical over 7 bases. V dropped 9 bases and J dropped 0; count of bases not matched to a gene: 7. The germline V gene has CDR1 MNHEY and CDR2 SMNVEV (reference sequence). The CDR3 consists of 14 residues. The CDR3 region has the DNA TGTGCCAGTTGGGACAGAACCTTGAACACTGAAGCTTTCTTT. It encodes CASWDRTLNTEAFF.

On this clone itself: Distinct nucleotide sequences in the sample also encode this CDR3. This rearrangement joins TRBV5-1 to TRBJ2-1; D unclear. The CDR3 covers 11 residues. V lost 2 bases to trimming and J lost 6 bases, with 3 bases between them. Germline V gene sequence: CDR1 SGHRS, CDR2 YFSETQ. In DNA form, the CDR3 reads TGCGCCAGCAGCTTAATCAATGAGCAGTTCTTC. Translated: CASSLINEQFF.

The CDR3 DNA reads TGTGCCAGCAGCTTAACGGGGGGGGATCTTTATGAGCAGTTCTTC. Protein: CASSLTGGDLYEQFF. This chain joins TRBV7-8 and TRBJ2-1; 8 nucleotides match TRBD2. Trimming removed 2 bases from V and 8 bases from J; junction bases left unmatched: 8. Germline V lookup: CDR1 SGHVS, CDR2 FQNEAQ. The length of the CDR3 is 15 residues.

This clone was recorded once. J is TRBJ1-1 and V is TRBV7-2; tentative D call: TRBD1 (5 bases). The CDR3 is made up of 15 amino acids. V dropped 0 bases and J dropped 8 bases, with 16 bases sitting between them. CDR1 is SGHTA and CDR2 is FQGNSA in the germline V gene. DNA of the CDR3: TGTGCCAGCAGCTTAGCGTCGACAGCCCCTTACGAAGCTTTCTTT. Amino acid sequence: CASSLASTAPYEAFF. The full variable domain, in which reference TRBV7-2 and TRBJ1-1 provide the parts outside the CDR3, is GAGVSQSPSNKVTEKGKDVELRCDPISGHTALYWYRQSLGQGLEFLIYFQGNSAPDKSGLPSDRFSAERTGGSVSTLTIQRTQQEDSAVYLCASSLASTAPYEAFFGQGTRLTVV.

The chain employs TRBV4-2 and TRBJ1-2; no reliable D call. The V and J ends lost 1 base and 8 bases respectively, with 8 bases between them. Germline-derived CDR1 and CDR2 are LGHNA and YNFKEQ. The CDR3 runs to 12 residues. The CDR3 sequence is CASSQVTGGYTF. In DNA, the CDR3 is TGTGCCAGCAGCCAAGTAACCGGCGGCTACACCTTC.

The V call is TRBV24-1, the J call TRBJ2-3; D is unresolved. The V end lost 6 bases, the J end lost 0 bases, and 9 bases lay between the germline ends. The CDR3 contains 14 residues. CDR1 is KGHDR and CDR2 is SFDVKD in the germline V gene. The CDR3 is CATSSQRSTDTQYF. CDR3 DNA: TGTGCCACCAGTTCTCAGCGCAGCACAGATACGCAGTATTTT.

The chain has TRBV9 and TRBJ2-7; TRBD2 might be the D (5 bases). The CDR3 runs 14 residues. Germline V gene sequence: CDR1 SGDLS, CDR2 YYNGEE. The germline V and J ends were trimmed by 3 bases and 0 bases, with 10 bases remaining between them. CDR3 sequence (DNA): TGTGCCAGCAGCGGCGAACTAGACTCCTACGAGCAGTACTTC. It specifies CASSGELDSYEQYF. Complete variable domain (other parts from reference TRBV9 and TRBJ2-7): DSGVTQTPKHLITATGQRVTLRCSPRSGDLSVYWYQQSLDQGLQFLIQYYNGEERAKGNILERFSAQQFPDLHSELNLSSLELGDSALYFCASSGELDSYEQYFGPGTRLTVT.

This rearrangement joins TRBV5-1 to TRBJ2-5; TRBD2 aligns across 8 bases. The CDR3 consists of 14 residues. Germline values: CDR1 SGHRS, CDR2 YFSETQ. After removal of 4 bases from V and 5 bases from J, the junction contained 7 bases not matched to a gene. The CDR3 reads CASSPGGPLETQYF. The CDR3 DNA sequence: TGCGCCAGCAGCCCGGGGGGGCCACTGGAGACCCAGTACTTC. The full variable domain, its missing parts supplied by reference TRBV5-1 and TRBJ2-5, is KAGVTQTPRYLIKTRGQQVTLSCSPISGHRSVSWYQQTPGQGLQFLFEYFSETQRNKGNFPGRFSGRQFSNSRSEMNVSTLELGDSALYLCASSPGGPLETQYFGPGTRLLVL.

The genes are TRBV10-3 and TRBJ1-1; maybe TRBD1 (6 bases). V lost 2 bases and J 8 bases, leaving 6 bases between the germline ends. This CDR3 has 11 residues. Per the germline V gene, CDR1 is ENHRY and CDR2 is SYGVKD. CDR3 in DNA: TGTGCCATCAGTGAGACAGGGGAAGCTTTCTTT. Translation: CAISETGEAFF.

The chain uses TRBV27 and TRBJ2-7, with D possibly TRBD1 on 6 matching bases. V was shortened by 4 bases and J by 4 bases, with 14 bases between the two germline ends. Germline values: CDR1 MNHEY, CDR2 SMNVEV (reference sequence). This CDR3 spans 14 amino acids. The CDR3 is CASSWSRGLYEQYF. The CDR3 DNA is TGTGCCAGCAGTTGGAGCAGGGGATTATACGAGCAGTACTTC.

The chain joins TRBV11-2 to TRBJ1-5; D is ambiguous. V was cut by 1 base and J by 6 bases, with 7 bases left in between. Germline V gene sequence: CDR1 SGHAT, CDR2 FQNNGV. The CDR3 has 13 amino acids. This CDR3 reads CASSLVISQPQHF. The CDR3 bases are TGTGCCAGCAGCTTAGTTATTAGTCAGCCCCAGCATTTT.

V gene TRBV10-1 combines with J gene TRBJ2-1; 8 bases align to TRBD2. The V segment lost 2 bases and the J segment 1 base; nucleotides outside the gene matches: 1. This CDR3 comprises 15 residues. Germline V gene lookup returns CDR1 WNHNN and CDR2 SYGVQD (reference sequence). The CDR3, as DNA: TGCGCCAGCAGTGAGACTAGCGGATCCTACAATGAGCAGTTCTTC. It encodes CASSETSGSYNEQFF.

This chain connects TRBV5-4 to TRBJ1-2, with no clear D. The V end lost 3 bases, the J end lost 2 bases, and 8 bases lay between the germline ends. Germline lookup yields CDR1 SGHNT and CDR2 YYREEE (reference sequence). This CDR3 comprises 13 residues. This chain's CDR3 is CASSSGLNYGYTF. DNA for the CDR3: TGTGCCAGCAGCTCGGGCCTCAACTATGGCTACACCTTC.

The chain employs TRBV6-2 or TRBV6-3 and TRBJ1-5; D is perhaps TRBD1 (6 bases). The CDR3 has 15 amino acids. Between the trimmed V and J ends, which lost 4 bases and 5 bases, there was a span of 15 bases. CDR1 is MNHEY, CDR2 SVGEGT, per germline. CDR3 DNA: TGTGCCAGCAGTTGGTCCGGGACATTAGATCAGCCCCAGCATTTT. Its protein is CASSWSGTLDQPQHF.

The V and J genes are TRBV24-1 and TRBJ2-3; D is undetermined. The CDR3 length is 12 residues. The V end was cut by 3 bases, the J end by 1 base, with 1 base between. The germline V gene has CDR1 KGHDR and CDR2 SFDVKD. The DNA for the CDR3 is TGTGCCACCAGTGATGGCACAGATACGCAGTATTTT. It yields the protein CATSDGTDTQYF.